The subject of this entry is one TCR beta chain. The entry originates in a study of blood T cell repertoires in COVID-19. Study details: T cells, B-cell-depleted T cells, or PBMCs provided the cDNA or gDNA that served as material.

In the authors' methods: Estimates of nucleated cell counts were drawn from the amplification of reference gene primers. Here immunoSEQ multiplex PCR was the method, and the copy in TCRdb shows in-frame clones only, minus some. V and J calls and clone size are copied from that table; D and trimming were computed from the DNA. This table has 270,000 or so clones, 85% to 90% appearing once. Seattle patient enrollment occurred during active infection, with longitudinal follow-up thereafter. This sequence originates from a woman aged 30 to 39 with COVID-19, enrolled during active disease. Sequencing was carried out using peripheral blood.

The CDR3 DNA reads TGCAGCGTTTGGAGGAAGGCGAACACTGAAGCTTTCTTT. This translates into CSVWRKANTEAFF. This chain uses TRBV29-1 with TRBJ1-1; unclear D gene. The ends were cut back, 5 bases at V and 1 base at J, with 11 bases in the middle. The CDR3 has 13 amino acids. CDR1 SQVTM and CDR2 ANQGSEA come from the germline V gene.